Listed below are T cell receptor beta chains from one sample, sequenced in a study of blood T cell repertoires in COVID-19. Profiled with immunoSEQ multiplex PCR; TCRdb holds only in-frame clones, not every one. The sample has some 190,000 clones; less than 80% are singletons. Sequencing used peripheral blood. The receptors were sampled from a woman in her 50s with acute or convalescent COVID-19. The CDR3 runs from the conserved cysteine through the conserved F or W. Each record gives: J gene, clone size, D gene, V gene, CDR3 DNA, CDR3 protein. A D gene is named only where the DNA matches it firmly. For some rows the clone size is stated as once, few or many, or as a class when expanded; others skip it.

j_gene: TRBJ1-4; abundance: NA; d_gene: NA; v_gene: TRBV19; CDR3nt: TGTGCCAGTTCCTACGGTGCAACTAATGAAAAACTGTTTTTT; CDR3aa: CASSYGATNEKLFF
j_gene: TRBJ2-3; abundance: NA; d_gene: NA; v_gene: TRBV28; CDR3nt: TGTGCCAGCAGAGACTTCGGAAAAGCGGGTACGCAGTATTTT; CDR3aa: CASRDFGKAGTQYF
j_gene: TRBJ2-7; abundance: NA; d_gene: NA; v_gene: TRBV28; CDR3nt: TGTGCCAGCAGTTTCAGCTTTGGGGACACGGGTATTCGCGAGCAGTACTTC; CDR3aa: CASSFSFGDTGIREQYF
j_gene: TRBJ1-6; abundance: NA; d_gene: NA; v_gene: TRBV2; CDR3nt: TGTGCCAGCAGTGAGGATCGGGTTTCACCCCTCCACTTT; CDR3aa: CASSEDRVSPLHF
j_gene: TRBJ2-5; abundance: NA; d_gene: NA; v_gene: TRBV19; CDR3nt: TGTGCCAGTAGTAGGGGGACAAACCAAGAGACCCAGTACTTC; CDR3aa: CASSRGTNQETQYF
j_gene: TRBJ2-2; abundance: NA; d_gene: TRBD2; v_gene: TRBV19; CDR3nt: TGTGCCAGTAGCAGACTAGCGGGAGGCACCGGGGAGCTGTTTTTT; CDR3aa: CASSRLAGGTGELFF
j_gene: TRBJ2-7; abundance: once; d_gene: TRBD2; v_gene: TRBV6-1; CDR3nt: TGTGCCAGCAGTGAGCGGGGGGCTCTCTACGAGCAGTACTTC; CDR3aa: CASSERGALYEQYF
j_gene: TRBJ2-1; abundance: NA; d_gene: NA; v_gene: TRBV21-1; CDR3nt: TGTGCCAGCAGCCGGGGCGGGGGGCCCTCCTACAATGAGCAGTTCTTC; CDR3aa: CASSRGGGPSYNEQFF
j_gene: TRBJ2-5; abundance: NA; d_gene: NA; v_gene: TRBV28; CDR3nt: TGTGCCAGCACTCTAGGCCGAACCCCCTTACACTTC; CDR3aa: CASTLGRTPLHF
j_gene: TRBJ1-1; abundance: NA; d_gene: TRBD1; v_gene: TRBV30; CDR3nt: TGTGCCTGGACATCCGGGACAGTGGAAGCTTTCTTT; CDR3aa: CAWTSGTVEAFF
j_gene: TRBJ2-7; abundance: NA; d_gene: NA; v_gene: TRBV29-1; CDR3nt: TGCAGCGTTGAAATGAGCGGTGGCTCCTACGAGCAGTACTTC; CDR3aa: CSVEMSGGSYEQYF
j_gene: TRBJ1-5; abundance: NA; d_gene: NA; v_gene: TRBV12-3/TRBV12-4; CDR3nt: TGTGCCAGCAGCCTAACCGTAAGTCAGCCCCAGCATTTT; CDR3aa: CASSLTVSQPQHF
j_gene: TRBJ2-7; abundance: NA; d_gene: TRBD1; v_gene: TRBV2; CDR3nt: TGTGCCAGCAGTGAGCAGGGGGCTCTAGGGGAGCAGTACTTC; CDR3aa: CASSEQGALGEQYF
j_gene: TRBJ1-5; abundance: NA; d_gene: NA; v_gene: TRBV3-1/TRBV3-2; CDR3nt: TGTGCCAGCAGCCATAACATTCCAAGCAATCAGCCCCAGCATTTT; CDR3aa: CASSHNIPSNQPQHF
j_gene: TRBJ1-5; abundance: NA; d_gene: TRBD1; v_gene: TRBV6-5; CDR3nt: TGTGCCAGCAGTCCGGGACAGGGGAAGGCGCCCCAGCATTTT; CDR3aa: CASSPGQGKAPQHF
j_gene: TRBJ2-5; abundance: NA; d_gene: NA; v_gene: TRBV30; CDR3nt: TGTGCCTGGAGCAGGGTTGGGGAGACCCAGTACTTC; CDR3aa: CAWSRVGETQYF
j_gene: TRBJ2-1; abundance: few; d_gene: TRBD2; v_gene: TRBV6-6; CDR3nt: TGTGCCAGCAGTCGGGGGGGAGGTTCAAGGCTAGGGAGTGAGCAGTTCTTC; CDR3aa: CASSRGGGSRLGSEQFF
j_gene: TRBJ2-7; abundance: NA; d_gene: NA; v_gene: TRBV7-8; CDR3nt: TGTGCCAGCAGCCTACCAGGTTACGAGCAGTACTTC; CDR3aa: CASSLPGYEQYF
j_gene: TRBJ1-1; abundance: NA; d_gene: NA; v_gene: TRBV15; CDR3nt: TGTGCCACCAGCAGAGCGAGCTTGAAGGGGGAAGCTTTCTTT; CDR3aa: CATSRASLKGEAFF
j_gene: TRBJ2-2; abundance: NA; d_gene: TRBD2; v_gene: TRBV30; CDR3nt: TGTGCCTACAAAAGCGGGAGGGCCTACACCGGGGAGCTGTTTTTT; CDR3aa: CAYKSGRAYTGELFF
j_gene: TRBJ2-3; abundance: few; d_gene: TRBD2; v_gene: TRBV9; CDR3nt: TGTGCCAGCAGCGTGCGCGGGAGGACAGATACGCAGTATTTT; CDR3aa: CASSVRGRTDTQYF
j_gene: TRBJ2-3; abundance: NA; d_gene: TRBD2; v_gene: TRBV11-3; CDR3nt: TGTGCCAGCAGCTCTGAGGGACTAGCGTCAGATACGCAGTATTTT; CDR3aa: CASSSEGLASDTQYF
j_gene: TRBJ1-5; abundance: NA; d_gene: NA; v_gene: TRBV3-1/TRBV3-2; CDR3nt: TGTGCCAGCAGCCAAGAATCAGATAGCAATCAGCCCCAGCATTTT; CDR3aa: CASSQESDSNQPQHF
j_gene: TRBJ2-4; abundance: once; d_gene: NA; v_gene: TRBV5-4; CDR3nt: TGTGCCAGCAGCCCAGTAGCGGAGGGCCTAACAAACATTCAGTACTTC; CDR3aa: CASSPVAEGLTNIQYF
j_gene: TRBJ2-7; abundance: NA; d_gene: NA; v_gene: TRBV27; CDR3nt: TGTGCCAGCAGCCCTTTGTCTCGAGCCAAGATGGAGTACTTC; CDR3aa: CASSPLSRAKMEYF
j_gene: TRBJ2-7; abundance: NA; d_gene: TRBD1; v_gene: TRBV6-5; CDR3nt: TGTGCCAGCAGTTATAGGACAGGAACCTACGAGCAGTACTTC; CDR3aa: CASSYRTGTYEQYF
j_gene: TRBJ1-1; abundance: few; d_gene: NA; v_gene: TRBV5-6; CDR3nt: TGTGCCAGCAGCTTGGACAGGTCTGGCACTGAAGCTTTCTTT; CDR3aa: CASSLDRSGTEAFF
j_gene: TRBJ1-1; abundance: NA; d_gene: NA; v_gene: TRBV7-6; CDR3nt: TGTGCCAGCAGCTTAGTTTCGGTGAACACTGAAGCTTTCTTT; CDR3aa: CASSLVSVNTEAFF
j_gene: TRBJ1-1; abundance: many; d_gene: TRBD1; v_gene: TRBV2; CDR3nt: TGTGCCAGCAGGAGGACAGGGGCGAACACTGAAGCTTTCTTT; CDR3aa: CASRRTGANTEAFF
j_gene: TRBJ2-7; abundance: NA; d_gene: TRBD1; v_gene: TRBV6-2/TRBV6-3; CDR3nt: TGTGCCAGCAGTTTCCGGGACAGTGGCTCCTACGAGCAGTACTTC; CDR3aa: CASSFRDSGSYEQYF